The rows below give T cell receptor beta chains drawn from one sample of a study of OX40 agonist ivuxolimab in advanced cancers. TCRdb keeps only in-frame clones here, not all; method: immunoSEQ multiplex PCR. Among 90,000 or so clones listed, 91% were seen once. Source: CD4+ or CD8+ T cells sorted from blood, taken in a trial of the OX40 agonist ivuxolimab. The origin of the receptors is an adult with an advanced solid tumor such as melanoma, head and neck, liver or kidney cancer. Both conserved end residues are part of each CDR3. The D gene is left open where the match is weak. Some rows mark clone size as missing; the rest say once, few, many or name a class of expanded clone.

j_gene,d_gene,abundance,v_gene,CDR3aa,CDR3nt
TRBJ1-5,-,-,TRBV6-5,CASSYSGTGNQPQHF,TGTGCCAGCAGTTACTCGGGGACGGGCAATCAGCCCCAGCATTTT
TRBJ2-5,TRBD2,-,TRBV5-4,CASSSRLAGAGETQYF,TGTGCCAGCAGCTCTCGACTAGCGGGAGCGGGAGAGACCCAGTACTTC
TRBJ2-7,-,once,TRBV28,CASSPQAISYEQYF,TGTGCCAGCAGCCCACAGGCGATCTCCTACGAGCAGTACTTC
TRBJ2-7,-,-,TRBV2,CASSGQGEQYF,TGTGCCAGCAGTGGTCAAGGGGAGCAGTACTTC
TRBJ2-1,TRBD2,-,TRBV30,CAWSQGLAGGNEQFF,TGTGCCTGGAGCCAGGGACTAGCGGGAGGCAATGAGCAGTTCTTC
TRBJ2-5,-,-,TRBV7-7,CASSLGHQETQYF,TGTGCTAGCAGCTTGGGCCACCAAGAGACCCAGTACTTC
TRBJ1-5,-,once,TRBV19,CATREGNQPQHF,TGTGCCACCAGGGAGGGCAATCAGCCCCAGCATTTT
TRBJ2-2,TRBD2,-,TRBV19,CASSSTSATNTGELFF,TGTGCCAGTAGTTCGACTAGCGCCACGAACACCGGGGAGCTGTTTTTT
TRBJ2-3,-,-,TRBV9,CASSVAKGQADTQYF,TGTGCCAGCAGCGTAGCTAAGGGCCAAGCAGATACGCAGTATTTT
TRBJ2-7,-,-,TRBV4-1,CASSQEGTLGEQYF,TGCGCCAGCAGCCAAGAGGGGACCCTGGGCGAGCAGTACTTC
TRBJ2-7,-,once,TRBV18,CASSPYSGQTYEQYF,TGTGCCAGCTCACCATACTCCGGACAGACCTACGAGCAGTACTTC
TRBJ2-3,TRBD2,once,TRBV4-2,CASSQPGGFDTQYF,TGTGCCAGCAGCCAACCGGGAGGTTTCGATACGCAGTATTTT
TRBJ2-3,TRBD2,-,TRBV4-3,CASSQGALAGTDTQYF,TGCGCCAGCAGCCAAGGGGCACTAGCGGGTACTGATACGCAGTATTTT
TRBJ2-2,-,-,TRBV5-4,CASRLMGAWELFF,TGTGCCAGCAGATTAATGGGTGCCTGGGAGCTGTTTTTT
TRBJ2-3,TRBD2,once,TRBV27,CASSSGSGRYTDTQYF,TGTGCCAGCAGTTCTGGGAGCGGGAGGTACACAGATACGCAGTATTTT
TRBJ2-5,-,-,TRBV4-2,CASSPGRLQETQYF,TGTGCCAGCAGCCCCGGACGCCTCCAAGAGACCCAGTACTTC
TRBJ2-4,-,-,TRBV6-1,CASSEARSLIDIQYF,TGTGCCAGCAGTGAAGCGCGATCCCTAATTGACATTCAGTACTTC
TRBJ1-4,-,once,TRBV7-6,CASSPQGSRGEKLFF,TGTGCCAGCAGCCCACAGGGATCCCGGGGTGAAAAACTGTTTTTT
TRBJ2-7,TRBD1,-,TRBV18,CASSFDRGGFYEQYF,TGTGCCAGCTCATTTGACAGGGGGGGATTCTACGAGCAGTACTTC
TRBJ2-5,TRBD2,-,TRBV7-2,CASSPGLAGGAQETQYF,TGTGCCAGCAGCCCGGGACTAGCGGGAGGGGCGCAGGAGACCCAGTACTTC
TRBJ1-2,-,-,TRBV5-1,CASSHGQSYGYTF,TGCGCCAGCAGCCACGGACAGTCGTATGGCTACACCTTC
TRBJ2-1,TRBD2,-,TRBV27,CASSLRGGGDEQFF,TGTGCCAGCAGTCTCCGGGGGGGCGGGGATGAGCAGTTCTTC
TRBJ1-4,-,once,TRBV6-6,CASSYFSSEKLFF,TGTGCCAGCAGTTACTTTAGTAGTGAAAAACTGTTTTTT
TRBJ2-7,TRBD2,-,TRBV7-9,CASGLAGEQYF,TGTGCCAGCGGACTAGCGGGCGAGCAGTACTTC
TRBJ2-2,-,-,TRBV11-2,CASSYHTGTGELFF,TGTGCCAGCAGCTACCACACGGGAACCGGGGAGCTGTTTTTT
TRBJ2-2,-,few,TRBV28,CASRGTGELFF,TGTGCCAGCAGGGGTACCGGGGAGCTGTTTTTT
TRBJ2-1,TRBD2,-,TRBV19,CASSLPGTSGRFGEQFF,TGTGCCAGTAGTCTCCCCGGGACTAGCGGGAGGTTCGGTGAGCAGTTCTTC
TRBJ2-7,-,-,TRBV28,CASTRREPPYEQYF,TGTGCCAGCACAAGGCGGGAACCTCCCTACGAGCAGTACTTC
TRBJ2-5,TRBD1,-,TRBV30,CAWTTGGTQYF,TGTGCCTGGACAACAGGGGGGACCCAGTACTTC
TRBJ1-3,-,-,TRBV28,CASSLGGGSGNTIYF,TGTGCCAGCAGTTTGGGCGGGGGCTCTGGAAACACCATATATTTT
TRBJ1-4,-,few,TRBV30,CAWRWGSRGKLFF,TGTGCCTGGAGATGGGGGAGCAGGGGAAAACTGTTTTTT
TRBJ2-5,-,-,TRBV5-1,CASSPQGRETQYF,TGCGCCAGCAGCCCCCAGGGGCGAGAGACCCAGTACTTC
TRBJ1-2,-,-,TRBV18,CASSPQGSGPYGYTF,TGTGCCAGCTCACCACAGGGAAGCGGGCCCTATGGCTACACCTTC
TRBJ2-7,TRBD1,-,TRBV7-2,CASSLRQGSHEQYF,TGTGCCAGCAGCCTCCGACAGGGCTCCCACGAGCAGTACTTC
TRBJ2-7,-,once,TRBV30,CAWSPQVGEQYF,TGTGCCTGGAGTCCTCAGGTGGGCGAGCAGTACTTC
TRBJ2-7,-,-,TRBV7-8,CASSLARPRPEAEYF,TGTGCCAGCAGCTTAGCCCGACCGCGACCCGAGGCTGAGTACTTC
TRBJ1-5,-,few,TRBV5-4,CASSSGGGNQPQHF,TGTGCCAGCAGCTCTGGGGGAGGCAATCAGCCCCAGCATTTT
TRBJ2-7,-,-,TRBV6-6,CATQRSSYEQYF,TGTGCCACCCAGAGGAGCTCCTACGAGCAGTACTTC
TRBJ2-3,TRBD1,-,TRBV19,CASMSTGSEERQYF,TGTGCCAGTATGTCGACAGGGAGCGAAGAGAGGCAGTATTTT
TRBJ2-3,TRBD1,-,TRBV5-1,CASSHEAGAGGYRDTQYF,TGCGCCAGCAGCCACGAGGCCGGAGCAGGGGGATATCGGGATACGCAGTATTTT
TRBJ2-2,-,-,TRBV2,CASKGQTNTGELFF,TGTGCCAGTAAAGGACAGACCAACACCGGGGAGCTGTTTTTT
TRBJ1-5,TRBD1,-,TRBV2,CASSEWVGGGNQPQHF,TGTGCCAGCAGTGAATGGGTAGGGGGCGGCAATCAGCCCCAGCATTTT
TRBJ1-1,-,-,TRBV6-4,CASSVEPGLSNTEAFF,TGTGCCAGCAGTGTCGAGCCGGGACTCTCAAACACTGAAGCTTTCTTT
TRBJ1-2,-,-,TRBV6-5,CASSRADGYGYTF,TGTGCCAGCAGCCGCGCGGACGGCTATGGCTACACCTTC
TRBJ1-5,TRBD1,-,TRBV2,CASRRDRASNQPQHF,TGTGCCAGCAGACGCGACAGGGCCAGCAATCAGCCCCAGCATTTT
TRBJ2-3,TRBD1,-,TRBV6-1,CASSGQGKDTQYF,TGTGCCAGCAGTGGACAGGGAAAAGATACGCAGTATTTT
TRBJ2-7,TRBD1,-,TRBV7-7,CASSSWTGGEQYF,TGTGCTAGCAGCTCCTGGACAGGGGGCGAGCAGTACTTC
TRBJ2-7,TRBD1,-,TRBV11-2,CASSYLMTGGDEQYF,TGTGCCAGCAGCTACTTAATGACAGGGGGCGACGAGCAGTACTTC
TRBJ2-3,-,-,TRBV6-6,CASSYPPGGDRDTQYF,TGTGCCAGCAGTTACCCCCCTGGTGGAGATAGAGATACGCAGTATTTT
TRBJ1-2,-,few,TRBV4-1,CASSPQAQNLYGYTF,TGCGCCAGCAGCCCGCAAGCACAGAACCTCTATGGCTACACCTTC
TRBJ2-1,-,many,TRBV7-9,CASSLAPRTTNEQFF,TGTGCCAGCAGCTTAGCCCCCCGGACTACTAATGAGCAGTTCTTC
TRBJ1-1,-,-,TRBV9,CASSVGQGVTEAFF,TGTGCCAGCAGCGTAGGCCAGGGCGTAACTGAAGCTTTCTTT
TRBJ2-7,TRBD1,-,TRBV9,CASSVGRDRYYEQYF,TGTGCCAGCAGCGTAGGTAGGGACAGGTACTACGAGCAGTACTTC
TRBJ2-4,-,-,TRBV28,CASNKNWGGRNIQYF,TGTGCCAGCAATAAAAACTGGGGGGGCAGGAACATTCAGTACTTC
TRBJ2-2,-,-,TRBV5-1,CASSSRTDTGELFF,TGCGCCAGCAGCTCACGGACAGACACCGGGGAGCTGTTTTTT
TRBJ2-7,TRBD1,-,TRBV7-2,CASSNRDRGSYEQYF,TGTGCCAGCAGCAACCGGGACAGGGGCTCCTACGAGCAGTACTTC
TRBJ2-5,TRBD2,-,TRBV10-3,CAISESVAGGLRETQYF,TGTGCCATCAGTGAGTCTGTAGCGGGAGGGCTCCGGGAGACCCAGTACTTC
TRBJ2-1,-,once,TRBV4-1,CASSQGLSGSSYNEQFF,TGCGCCAGCAGCCAGGGCCTTAGCGGTAGCTCCTACAATGAGCAGTTCTTC
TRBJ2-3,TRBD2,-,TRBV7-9,CASSFPRQREDLGYTQYF,TGTGCCAGCAGCTTTCCCCGCCAGCGGGAGGACCTCGGTTATACGCAGTATTTT